A single sample is the source of the 8 T cell receptor beta chains below, sequenced in a study of identical twins. TCRdb reanalysed the 5' RACE reads using MiXCR and keeps one entry per CDR3 protein. Here the sample spans about 430,000 distinct CDR3 sequences, about 18% being singletons. The sequenced material came from naive T cells sorted from blood. These receptors were collected from a man aged 45 to 65 in good health.

This clonotype was recorded once. The chain employs TRBV29-1 and TRBJ2-5; 14 bases fit TRBD2. Germline CDR1 is SQVTM and CDR2 is ANQGSEA. V gave up 3 bases and J gave up 2 bases; unmatched junction bases: 5. This CDR3 is built from 16 residues. The CDR3 here is CSVEGLAGVVQETQYF. CDR3 DNA sequence: TGCAGCGTTGAGGGACTAGCGGGGGTCGTACAAGAGACCCAGTACTTC.

In this sample, this clonotype turned up a few times. V and J are TRBV20-1 and TRBJ1-4, with D maybe TRBD1 (6 bases). Between the trimmed V and J ends, which lost 5 bases and 8 bases, there was a span of 15 bases. Germline CDR1 and CDR2: DFQATT and SNEGSKA (reference sequence). CDR3 length: 13 residues. CDR3 DNA: TGCAGTGCTCGCCTTGGGGACAAAGAAAAACTGTTTTTT. Residues: CSARLGDKEKLFF.

V is TRBV12-5 and J is TRBJ2-1; D is uncertain. The germline V and J ends were trimmed by 2 bases and 9 bases, with 8 bases remaining between them. This CDR3 spans 12 amino acids. From germline, CDR1 is LGHNT and CDR2 FRNRAP. The CDR3 DNA is TGTGCTAGTGGTTTGTCCGGAATTGAGCAGTTCTTC. Translated, it gives CASGLSGIEQFF.

The chain recombines TRBV7-2 with TRBJ1-1, with D unresolved. Germline V lookup: CDR1 SGHTA, CDR2 FQGNSA. The CDR3 spans 13 residues. Trimming took off 5 bases at V and 5 bases at J, with 12 bases between the two ends. The CDR3 here is CASSHGVGTEAFF. The CDR3 DNA reads TGTGCCAGCAGCCACGGGGTGGGTACTGAAGCTTTCTTT. The entire variable domain, with the rest obtained from reference TRBV7-2 and TRBJ1-1, is as follows: GAGVSQSPSNKVTEKGKDVELRCDPISGHTALYWYRQSLGQGLEFLIYFQGNSAPDKSGLPSDRFSAERTGGSVSTLTIQRTQQEDSAVYLCASSHGVGTEAFFGQGTRLTVV.

The V and J genes are TRBV5-1 and TRBJ1-2; TRBD1 might be the D (6 bases). V dropped 4 bases and J dropped 4 bases, with 14 bases sitting between them. Germline CDR1 and CDR2: SGHRS and YFSETQ. CDR3 length: 14 amino acids. The CDR3 protein is CASSTGTSGYGYTF. Written as DNA, the CDR3 is TGCGCCAGCAGCACAGGGACTTCAGGCTATGGCTACACCTTC.

This clonotype came up a few times. This sequence joins TRBV27 and TRBJ2-1; 12 bases align to TRBD1. J gave up 7 bases and V 2 bases, and 3 bases lay outside the gene matches. In germline, CDR1 is MNHEY, CDR2 SMNVEV (reference sequence). This CDR3 region has 15 residues. CDR3 amino acids: CASSLGTGGANEQFF. The DNA for the CDR3 is TGTGCCAGCAGTTTAGGGACAGGGGGCGCGAATGAGCAGTTCTTC.

This clonotype was observed a few times. The CDR3 DNA is TGTGCCAGCAGTCCCGCTTTGGGGAGAGAGACCCAGTACTTC. It yields the protein CASSPALGRETQYF. The genes are TRBV6-1 and TRBJ2-5; perhaps TRBD2 as D (5 bases). Germline CDR1 is MNHNS and CDR2 is SASEGT. This CDR3 has 14 amino acids. V was pared by 5 bases and J by 4 bases, with 14 bases between.

This clonotype has just a few counts. V is TRBV7-9 and J is TRBJ2-7, with D hard to call. CDR1 is SEHNR and CDR2 is FQNEAQ in the germline V gene (reference sequence). This CDR3 spans 12 amino acids. V lost 1 base and J 6 bases, leaving 7 bases between the germline ends. CDR3 sequence (DNA): TGTGCCAGCAGCTTAGGCGGAACCGAGCAGTACTTC. Translated, it gives CASSLGGTEQYF.